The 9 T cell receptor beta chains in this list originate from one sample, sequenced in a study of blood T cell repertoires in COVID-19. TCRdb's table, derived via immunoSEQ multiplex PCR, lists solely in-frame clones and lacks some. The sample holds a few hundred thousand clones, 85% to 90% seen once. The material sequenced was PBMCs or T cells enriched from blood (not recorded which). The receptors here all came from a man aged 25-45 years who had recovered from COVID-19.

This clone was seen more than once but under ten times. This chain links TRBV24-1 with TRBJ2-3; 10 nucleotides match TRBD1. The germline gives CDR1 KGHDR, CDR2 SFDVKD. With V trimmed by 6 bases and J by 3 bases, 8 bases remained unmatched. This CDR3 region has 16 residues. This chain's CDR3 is CATSISGTGVTDTQYF. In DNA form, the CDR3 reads TGTGCCACCAGTATCTCCGGGACAGGGGTTACAGATACGCAGTATTTT.

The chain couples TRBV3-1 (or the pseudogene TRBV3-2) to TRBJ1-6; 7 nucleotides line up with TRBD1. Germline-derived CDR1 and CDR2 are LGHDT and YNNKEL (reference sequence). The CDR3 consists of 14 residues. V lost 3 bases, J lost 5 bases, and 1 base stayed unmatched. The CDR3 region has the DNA TGTGCCAGCAGCCACGGGACAGATAATTCACCCCTCCACTTT. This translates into CASSHGTDNSPLHF.

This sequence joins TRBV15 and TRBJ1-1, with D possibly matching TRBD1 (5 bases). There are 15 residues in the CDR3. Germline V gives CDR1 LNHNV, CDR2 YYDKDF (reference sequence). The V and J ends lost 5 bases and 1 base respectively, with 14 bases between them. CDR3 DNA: TGTGCCACCAGCGCTGGTAGGGGAGGGAACACTGAAGCTTTCTTT. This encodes CATSAGRGGNTEAFF.

The CDR3 DNA follows: TGTGCCAGCAGCTTGAAGGGAGGCTACGAGCAGTACTTC. Amino acid sequence: CASSLKGGYEQYF. The chain joins TRBV5-4 to TRBJ2-7; D perhaps matches TRBD2 (6 bases). The V and J ends lost 1 base and 3 bases respectively, with 8 bases between them. Germline loops: CDR1 SGHNT, CDR2 YYREEE (reference sequence). The CDR3 sequence is 13 residues long.

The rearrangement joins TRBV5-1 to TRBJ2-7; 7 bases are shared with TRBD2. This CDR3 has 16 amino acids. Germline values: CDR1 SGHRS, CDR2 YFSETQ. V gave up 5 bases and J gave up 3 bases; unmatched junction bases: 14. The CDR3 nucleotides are TGCGCCAGCAGGAGAGGAACGGCGGGGGTGGGCTACGAGCAGTACTTC. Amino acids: CASRRGTAGVGYEQYF.

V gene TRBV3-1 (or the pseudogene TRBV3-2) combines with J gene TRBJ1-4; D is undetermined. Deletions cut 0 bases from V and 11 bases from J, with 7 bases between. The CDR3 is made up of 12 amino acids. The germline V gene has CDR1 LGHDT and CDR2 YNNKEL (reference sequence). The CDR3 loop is CASSQDTGKLFF. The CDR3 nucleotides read TGTGCCAGCAGCCAAGATACGGGGAAACTGTTTTTT.

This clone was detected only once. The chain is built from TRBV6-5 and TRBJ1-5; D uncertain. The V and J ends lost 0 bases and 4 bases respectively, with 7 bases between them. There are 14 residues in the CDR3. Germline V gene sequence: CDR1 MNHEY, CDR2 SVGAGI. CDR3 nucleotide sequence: TGTGCCAGCAGTTACTCGGCCCGAAATCAGCCCCAGCATTTT. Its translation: CASSYSARNQPQHF.

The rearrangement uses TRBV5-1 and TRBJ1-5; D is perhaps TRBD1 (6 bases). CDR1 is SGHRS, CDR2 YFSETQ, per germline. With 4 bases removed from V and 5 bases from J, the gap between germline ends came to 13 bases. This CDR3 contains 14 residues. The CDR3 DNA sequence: TGCGCCAGCAGCCCTGACAGGAGAGATCAGCCCCAGCATTTT. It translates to CASSPDRRDQPQHF.

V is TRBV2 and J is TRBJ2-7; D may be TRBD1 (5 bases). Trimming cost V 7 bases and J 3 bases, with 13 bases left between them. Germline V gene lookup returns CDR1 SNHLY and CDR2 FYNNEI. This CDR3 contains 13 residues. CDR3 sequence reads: CASTRPGNYEQYF. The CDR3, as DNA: TGTGCCAGCACCAGGCCAGGGAACTACGAGCAGTACTTC.